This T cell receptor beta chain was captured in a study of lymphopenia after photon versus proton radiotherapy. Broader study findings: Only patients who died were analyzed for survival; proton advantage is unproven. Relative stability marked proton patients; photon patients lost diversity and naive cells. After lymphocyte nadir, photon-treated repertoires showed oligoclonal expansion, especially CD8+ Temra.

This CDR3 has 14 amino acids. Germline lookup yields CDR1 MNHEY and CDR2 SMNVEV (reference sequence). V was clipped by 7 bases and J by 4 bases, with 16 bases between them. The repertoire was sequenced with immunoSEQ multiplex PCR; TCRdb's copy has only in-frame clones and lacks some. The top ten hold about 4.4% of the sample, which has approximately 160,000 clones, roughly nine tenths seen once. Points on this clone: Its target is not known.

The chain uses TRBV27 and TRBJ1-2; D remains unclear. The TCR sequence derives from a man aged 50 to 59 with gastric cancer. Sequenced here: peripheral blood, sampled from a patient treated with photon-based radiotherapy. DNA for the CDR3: TGTGCCAGCACCTCAGCAGCAACCCCCTATGGCTACACCTTC. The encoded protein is CASTSAATPYGYTF.